This T cell receptor beta chain was captured by sequencing in a study of blood T cell repertoires in COVID-19. Study details: Acute-phase and convalescent COVID-19 samples originated in the United States, Italy and Spain.

V was clipped by 2 bases and J by 4 bases, with 12 bases between them. Germline values: CDR1 MNHEY, CDR2 SMNVEV (reference sequence). The CDR3 contains 14 residues. In the source study's methods: How many nucleated cells were present was estimated from reference gene primer amplification. Generated by immunoSEQ multiplex PCR, the TCRdb table keeps only in-frame clones and is missing some. That table is the source of V, J and clone size, and D and trimming were worked out from the DNA. The sample shows about 300,000 clones, about 89% of them seen only once. The sequencing input was peripheral blood. This sequence originates from a woman aged 25 to 45 with COVID-19, enrolled during active disease. The chain recombines TRBV27 with TRBJ2-7; no definite D call. The chain's CDR3 is CASSLSQEGYEQYF. The CDR3 DNA is TGTGCCAGCAGTTTAAGTCAGGAAGGATACGAGCAGTACTTC.